This TCR beta chain was captured by sequencing in a study of T cells in localized non-small cell lung cancer. General observations from the study: Adjacent lung held a median approximately 50 of the top 100 tumor clones. Longer overall survival was linked to higher blood T cell density. Investigators sequenced only a single tumor region, leaving heterogeneity possible. Tumor trailed uninvolved adjacent lung in T cell clonality, which peaked there.

The data were produced by immunoSEQ multiplex PCR, yet TCRdb's version contains in-frame clones alone and is incomplete. The sample consists of 60,000 to 85,000 clones, about nine tenths of them appearing once. This clone was counted once. Its specificity is not known. V lost 8 bases and J lost 4; bases outside the gene matches: 8. The germline V gene has CDR1 MNHEY and CDR2 SVGAGI. The CDR3 is made up of 14 amino acids. The TCR was taken from a male donor older than 55 with stage III squamous cell lung carcinoma. Sample: peripheral blood, taken before any cancer treatment. The rearrangement links TRBV6-5 to TRBJ2-7; the match to TRBD1 covers 10 bases. As DNA, the CDR3 is TGTGCCAGCGGGGGGGGACAGGGGTTTTACGAGCAGTACTTC. This translates into CASGGGQGFYEQYF.